These T cell receptor beta chains were read from a single sample in a study of CD4+ T cells in melanoma. Repertoires were generated with immunoSEQ multiplex PCR, while TCRdb's copy carries only in-frame clones and drops some. The sample shows about 140,000 clones, approximately 91% of them seen only once. These receptors were obtained from a human donor with melanoma. Both conserved end residues are part of each CDR3. Each record gives: clone size, J gene, V gene, CDR3 length, D gene, CDR3 DNA, CDR3 protein. A D gene is named only where the DNA matches it firmly. Size tells how often a clone was seen (once, few, many) or the class of an expanded clone, and some rows leave it out.

NA | TRBJ2-1 | TRBV4-1 | 16 | TRBD1 | TGCGCCAGCAGCCAAGTCGCGGCAGGGGGCTACAATGAGCAGTTCTTC | CASSQVAAGGYNEQFF
NA | TRBJ1-1 | TRBV7-8 | 15 | NA | TGTGCCAGCACGCGGTCGGACCTAGAGGGAACTGAAGCTTTCTTT | CASTRSDLEGTEAFF
NA | TRBJ1-5 | TRBV27 | 15 | TRBD1 | TGTGCCAGCAGTCCTCGGACAGGGCAACGACAGCCCCAGCATTTT | CASSPRTGQRQPQHF
NA | TRBJ2-5 | TRBV6-4 | 16 | NA | TGTGCCAGCAGTGGGTCGACGGGACTCCCCCAAGAGACCCAGTACTTC | CASSGSTGLPQETQYF
once | TRBJ2-1 | TRBV5-6 | 17 | NA | TGTGCCAGCAGCCACGGGATTCAGGGGAGCTCCTACAATGAGCAGTTCTTC | CASSHGIQGSSYNEQFF
NA | TRBJ1-5 | TRBV7-3 | 16 | NA | TGTGCCAGCAGCCAAAGTGGGAGGGATAGCAATCAGCCCCAGCATTTT | CASSQSGRDSNQPQHF
once | TRBJ1-6 | TRBV30 | 14 | NA | TGTGCCTGGAGTGTAGGGACGGGTAATTCACCCCTCCACTTT | CAWSVGTGNSPLHF
NA | TRBJ1-5 | TRBV5-8 | 16 | NA | TGTGCCAGCAGCGAGGACGGGCGATATAGCAATCAGCCCCAGCATTTT | CASSEDGRYSNQPQHF
NA | TRBJ1-5 | TRBV6-6 | 14 | TRBD1 | TGTGCCAGCAGCCCAGGGGGTGGCAATCAGCCCCAGCATTTT | CASSPGGGNQPQHF
NA | TRBJ1-6 | TRBV2 | 15 | NA | TGTGCCAGCAGTGACTCAGTACAGGGAAATTCACCCCTCCACTTT | CASSDSVQGNSPLHF
NA | TRBJ2-2 | TRBV7-2 | 14 | NA | TGTGCCAGCAGCCCACTACCTTCTAGCGGGGAGCTGTTTTTT | CASSPLPSSGELFF
NA | TRBJ2-5 | TRBV11-3 | 14 | NA | TGTGCCAGCAGCGTAGGACAGAGCGCAGAGACCCAGTACTTC | CASSVGQSAETQYF